This TCR beta chain was identified in a study of T-cell reconstitution after alpha-beta-depleted transplantation in children. Construction of the TCRbeta library involved unique molecular identifiers. TCRdb itself ran the PCR reads through MiXCR, one entry per CDR3 protein. The sample contains 250,000 to 300,000 distinct CDR3 sequences, about a tenth of which appear only once. This clonotype was picked up many times. Its antigen is as yet unknown. Notes on the study in general: About two months after transplant, alpha-beta T cells reportedly came from several hundred expanded graft clones. A year post-transplant, T-cell counts and diversity derived mostly from newly produced T cells. Day-60 TCRbeta diversity that was high in some patients was derived from surviving recipient T cells and thymic progenitors.

The sequences come from PBMCs, collected before TCRalphabeta/CD19-depleted stem cell transplant. This sequence was found in a boy younger than two with acute myeloid leukemia, due to receive a stem cell transplant.

CDR3 DNA: TGTGCCACCAGCAGAGAGAGGAGGGTTGGCTACACCTTC. Its protein is CATSRERRVGYTF. This chain uses TRBV15 with TRBJ1-2; D is uncertain. Germline V CDR1 and CDR2: LNHNV, YYDKDF (reference sequence). The CDR3 covers 13 residues. Trimming stripped 0 bases from V and 7 bases from J, with 9 bases between.